The present T cell receptor beta chain was sequenced within a study of blood T cell repertoires in COVID-19. At the level of the study: Both acute and convalescent COVID-19 samples were obtained from the United States, Italy and Spain. PBMCs, B-cell-depleted T cells, or T cells were the source of the cDNA or gDNA that made up the material.

Methods used by the authors: Reference gene primer amplification gave nucleated cell count estimates. Sequencing used immunoSEQ multiplex PCR; TCRdb keeps in-frame clones, though not all of them. V and J calls and clone size follow that table, whereas D and trimming were derived from the DNA. In the table there are 200,000 or so clones, roughly 76% of which are singletons. In Seattle, patients joined the study during active infection and were tracked longitudinally. V was cut by 0 bases and J by 11 bases, with 18 bases left in between. CDR1 and CDR2 (germline): SGDLS, YYNGEE. This CDR3 has 14 residues.

This TCR was recovered from an elderly woman with COVID-19, enrolled during active disease. The chain links TRBV9 to TRBJ2-7, with D maybe TRBD1 (7 bases). Sequenced sample: peripheral blood. Here the CDR3 DNA reads TGTGCCAGCAGCGTAGGTGGAGGGGGCGCCCCTAAGTACTTC. Its translation is CASSVGGGGAPKYF.